This T cell receptor (beta chain) was observed in a study of blood T cell repertoires in COVID-19. Study overall: The cDNA or gDNA used as material had been derived from T cells, B-cell-depleted T cells, or PBMCs.

Notes on this clone: Other DNA sequences in this specimen translate into the identical CDR3.

Libraries were prepared by immunoSEQ multiplex PCR; TCRdb keeps only in-frame clonotypes and omits some of them. Seen here are about 240,000 clones, roughly 91% observed once, and the top ten hold 0.83%. The clonotype originates from a man younger than 40 with COVID-19, enrolled during active disease. Sequencing was performed on peripheral blood.

CDR3 nucleotides: TGCGCCAGCAGCTTGGGTGGCGGCGGCCAAGAGACCCAGTACTTC. Translating it yields CASSLGGGGQETQYF. The rearrangement uses TRBV5-1 and TRBJ2-5, with D uncertain. The V end was cut by 0 bases, the J end by 1 base, with 10 bases between. The CDR3 covers 15 residues. Germline CDR1 SGHRS, CDR2 YFSETQ.